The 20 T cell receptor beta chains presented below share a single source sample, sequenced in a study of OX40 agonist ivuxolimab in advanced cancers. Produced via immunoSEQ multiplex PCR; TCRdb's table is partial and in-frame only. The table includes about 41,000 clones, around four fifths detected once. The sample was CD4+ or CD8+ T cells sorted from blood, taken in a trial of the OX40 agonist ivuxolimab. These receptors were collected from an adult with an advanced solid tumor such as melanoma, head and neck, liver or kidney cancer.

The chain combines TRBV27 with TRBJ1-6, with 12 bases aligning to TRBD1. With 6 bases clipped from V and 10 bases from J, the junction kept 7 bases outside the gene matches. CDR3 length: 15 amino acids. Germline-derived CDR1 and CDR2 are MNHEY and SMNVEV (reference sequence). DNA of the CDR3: TGTGCCAGCAGATTCCGGGACAGGGGGCAGTCACCCCTCCACTTT. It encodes CASRFRDRGQSPLHF.

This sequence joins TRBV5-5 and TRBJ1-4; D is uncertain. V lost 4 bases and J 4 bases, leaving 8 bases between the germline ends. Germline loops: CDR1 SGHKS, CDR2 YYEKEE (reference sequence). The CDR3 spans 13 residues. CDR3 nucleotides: TGTGCCAGCAGCAAGGCTTTTAATGAAAAACTGTTTTTT. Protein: CASSKAFNEKLFF.

CDR3 sequence (DNA): TGTGCCAGCAGCTCACTGACATTTAGTGCCTATGGCTACACCTTC. It translates to CASSSLTFSAYGYTF. V gene TRBV5-4 combines with J gene TRBJ1-2, with D unresolved. Trimming removed 3 bases at V and 4 bases at J, with 16 bases between. This CDR3 is 15 amino acids long. Germline lookup yields CDR1 SGHNT and CDR2 YYREEE (reference sequence). Together with reference TRBV5-4 and TRBJ1-2, the CDR3 gives the full variable domain: ETGVTQSPTHLIKTRGQQVTLRCSSQSGHNTVSWYQQALGQGPQFIFQYYREEENGRGNFPPRFSGLQFPNYSSELNVNALELDDSALYLCASSSLTFSAYGYTFGSGTRLTVV.

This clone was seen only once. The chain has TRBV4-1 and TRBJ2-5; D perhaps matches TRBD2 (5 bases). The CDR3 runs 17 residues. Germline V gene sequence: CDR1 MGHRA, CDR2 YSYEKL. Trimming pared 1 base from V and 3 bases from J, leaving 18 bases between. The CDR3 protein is CASSQGGSAVPEETQYF. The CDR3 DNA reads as TGCGCCAGCAGCCAAGGCGGGTCGGCAGTTCCTGAAGAGACCCAGTACTTC.

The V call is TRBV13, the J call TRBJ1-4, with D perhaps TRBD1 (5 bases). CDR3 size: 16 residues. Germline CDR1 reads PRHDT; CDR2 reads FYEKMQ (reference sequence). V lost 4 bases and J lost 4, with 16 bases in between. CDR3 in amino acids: CASSSRGALLNEKLFF. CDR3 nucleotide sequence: TGTGCCAGCAGCTCGCGCGGGGCCTTACTTAATGAAAAACTGTTTTTT.

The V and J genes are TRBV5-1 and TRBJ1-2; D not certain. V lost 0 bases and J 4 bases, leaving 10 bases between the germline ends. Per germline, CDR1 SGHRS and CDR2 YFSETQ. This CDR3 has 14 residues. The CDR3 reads CASSLAGGTYGYTF. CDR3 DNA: TGCGCCAGCAGCTTGGCCGGCGGAACCTATGGCTACACCTTC.

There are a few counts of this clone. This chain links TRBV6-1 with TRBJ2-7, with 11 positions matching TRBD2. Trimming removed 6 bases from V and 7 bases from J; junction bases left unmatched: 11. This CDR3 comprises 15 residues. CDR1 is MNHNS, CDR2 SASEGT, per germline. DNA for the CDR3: TGTGCCAGCAGGGGAACACTAGCGGGAGTGGGTGAGCAGTACTTC. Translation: CASRGTLAGVGEQYF.

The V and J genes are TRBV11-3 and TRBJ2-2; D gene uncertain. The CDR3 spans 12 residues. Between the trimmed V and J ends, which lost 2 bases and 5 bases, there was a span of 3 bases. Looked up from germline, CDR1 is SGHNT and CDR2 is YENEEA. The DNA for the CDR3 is TGTGCCAGCAGCTTATGGACCGGGGAGCTGTTTTTT. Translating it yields CASSLWTGELFF. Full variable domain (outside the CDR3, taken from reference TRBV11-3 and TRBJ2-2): EAGVVQSPRYKIIEKKQPVAFWCNPISGHNTLYWYLQNLGQGPELLIRYENEEAVDDSQLPKDRFSAERLKGVDSTLKIQPAELGDSAVYLCASSLWTGELFFGEGSRLTVL.

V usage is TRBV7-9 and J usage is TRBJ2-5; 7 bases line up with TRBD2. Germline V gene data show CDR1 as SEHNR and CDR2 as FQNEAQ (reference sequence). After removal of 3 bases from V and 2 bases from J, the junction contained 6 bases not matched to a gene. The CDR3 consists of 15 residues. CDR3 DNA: TGTGCCAGCAGCTTCCTGGGCGGGGGACAAGAGACCCAGTACTTC. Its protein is CASSFLGGGQETQYF.

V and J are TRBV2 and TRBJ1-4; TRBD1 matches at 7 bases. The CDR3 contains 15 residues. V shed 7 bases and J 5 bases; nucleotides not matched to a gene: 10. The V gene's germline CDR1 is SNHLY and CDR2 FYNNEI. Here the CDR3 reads CASKQGGGANEKLFF. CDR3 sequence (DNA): TGTGCCAGCAAGCAGGGGGGCGGGGCCAATGAAAAACTGTTTTTT. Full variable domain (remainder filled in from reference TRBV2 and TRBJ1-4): EPEVTQTPSHQVTQMGQEVILRCVPISNHLYFYWYRQILGQKVEFLVSFYNNEISEKSEIFDDQFSVERPDGSNFTLKIRSTKLEDSAMYFCASKQGGGANEKLFFGSGTQLSVL.

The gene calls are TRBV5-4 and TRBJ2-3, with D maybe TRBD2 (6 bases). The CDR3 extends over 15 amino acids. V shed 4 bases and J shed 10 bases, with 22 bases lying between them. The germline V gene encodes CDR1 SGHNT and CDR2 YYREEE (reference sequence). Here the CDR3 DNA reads TGTGCCAGCAGCCTTAGCGGATTAGCGGTGTGGGCGCAGTATTTT. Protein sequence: CASSLSGLAVWAQYF.

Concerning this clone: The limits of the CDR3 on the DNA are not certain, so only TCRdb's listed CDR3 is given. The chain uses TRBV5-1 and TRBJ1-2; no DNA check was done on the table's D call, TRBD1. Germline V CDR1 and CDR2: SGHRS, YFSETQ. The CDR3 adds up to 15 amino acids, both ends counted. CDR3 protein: CASSGGQGSVAIGTF.

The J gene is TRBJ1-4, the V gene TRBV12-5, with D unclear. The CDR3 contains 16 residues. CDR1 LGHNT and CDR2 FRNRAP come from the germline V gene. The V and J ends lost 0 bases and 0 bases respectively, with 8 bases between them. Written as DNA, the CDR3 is TGTGCTAGTGGTTTGGTCTCGGGAGCAACTAATGAAAAACTGTTTTTT. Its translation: CASGLVSGATNEKLFF.

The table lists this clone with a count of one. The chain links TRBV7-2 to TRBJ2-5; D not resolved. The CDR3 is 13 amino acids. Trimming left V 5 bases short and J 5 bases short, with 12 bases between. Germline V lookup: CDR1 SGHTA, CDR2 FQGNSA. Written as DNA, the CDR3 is TGTGCCAGCAGCCTCTCCCTGGGCGAGACCCAGTACTTC. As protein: CASSLSLGETQYF. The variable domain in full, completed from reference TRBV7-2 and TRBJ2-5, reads GAGVSQSPSNKVTEKGKDVELRCDPISGHTALYWYRQSLGQGLEFLIYFQGNSAPDKSGLPSDRFSAERTGGSVSTLTIQRTQQEDSAVYLCASSLSLGETQYFGPGTRLLVL.

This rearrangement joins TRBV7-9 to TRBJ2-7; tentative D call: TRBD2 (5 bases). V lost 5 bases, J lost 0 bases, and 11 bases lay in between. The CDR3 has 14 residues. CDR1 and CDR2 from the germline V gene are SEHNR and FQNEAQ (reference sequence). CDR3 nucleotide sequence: TGTGCCAGCAGCAGACCGGGGTTCTCCTACGAGCAGTACTTC. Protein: CASSRPGFSYEQYF. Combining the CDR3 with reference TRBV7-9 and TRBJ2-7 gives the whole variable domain DTGVSQNPRHKITKRGQNVTFRCDPISEHNRLYWYRQTLGQGPEFLTYFQNEAQLEKSRLLSDRFSAERPKGSFSTLEIQRTEQGDSAMYLCASSRPGFSYEQYFGPGTRLTVT.

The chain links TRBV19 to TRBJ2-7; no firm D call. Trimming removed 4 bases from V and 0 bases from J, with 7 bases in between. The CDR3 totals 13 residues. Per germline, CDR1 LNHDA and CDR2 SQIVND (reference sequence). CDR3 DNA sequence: TGTGCCAGTAGTAGAGTCAACTCCTACGAGCAGTACTTC. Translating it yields CASSRVNSYEQYF.

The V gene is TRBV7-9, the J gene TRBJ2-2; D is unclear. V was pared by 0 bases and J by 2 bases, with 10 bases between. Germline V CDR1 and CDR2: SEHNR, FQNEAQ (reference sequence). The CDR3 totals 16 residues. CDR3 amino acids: CASSLAELRNTGELFF. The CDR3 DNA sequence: TGTGCCAGCAGCTTAGCTGAACTAAGAAACACCGGGGAGCTGTTTTTT.

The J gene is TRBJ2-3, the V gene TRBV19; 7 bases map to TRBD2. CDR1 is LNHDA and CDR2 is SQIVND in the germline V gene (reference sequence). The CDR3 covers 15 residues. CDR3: CAVADREEATDTQYF. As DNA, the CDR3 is TGTGCAGTAGCCGACCGGGAGGAGGCGACAGATACGCAGTATTTT.

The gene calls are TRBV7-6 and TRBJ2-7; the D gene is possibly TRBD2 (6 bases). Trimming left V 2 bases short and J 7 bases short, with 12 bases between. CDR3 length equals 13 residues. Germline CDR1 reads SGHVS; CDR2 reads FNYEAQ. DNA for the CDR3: TGTGCCAGCAGCTTAACTAGCCTGGGGGAGCAGTACTTC. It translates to CASSLTSLGEQYF.

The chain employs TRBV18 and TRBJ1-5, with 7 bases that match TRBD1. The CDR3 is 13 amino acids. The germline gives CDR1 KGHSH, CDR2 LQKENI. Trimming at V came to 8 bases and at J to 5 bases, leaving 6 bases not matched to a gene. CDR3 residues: CASADRGHQPQHF. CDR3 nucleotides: TGTGCCAGCGCTGATAGGGGGCATCAGCCCCAGCATTTT.